The rows below give T cell receptor beta chains drawn from one sample of a study of shared T cell receptors in the human thymus. The protocol was immunoSEQ multiplex PCR, while the TCRdb copy is restricted to in-frame clones and leaves out a portion. The sample shows hundreds of thousands of clones, roughly 74% of them seen only once. These data also featured in a second study, about human thymus T cells.

The source material was thymocytes. The receptors here all came from a boy in the first two years of life with a congenital heart defect. CDR3s include the opening cysteine and the closing phenylalanine or tryptophan. Fields, in order: CDR3 length, clone size, D gene, V gene, J gene, CDR3 protein, CDR3 DNA. The D gene is left open where the match is weak. Not all rows give a size; the values are once, few, many and, for expanded clones, a class.

15,NA,TRBD2,TRBV15,TRBJ2-5,CATSTPSGRAETQYF,TGTGCCACCAGCACCCCTAGCGGGAGAGCAGAGACCCAGTACTTC
12,NA,NA,TRBV19,TRBJ1-2,CASRMGGFGYTF,TGTGCCAGTAGAATGGGGGGGTTCGGCTACACCTTC
14,once,TRBD1,TRBV27,TRBJ1-5,CASSPDRPQGAQHF,TGTGCCAGCAGTCCGGACAGGCCCCAGGGGGCCCAGCATTTT
11,once,TRBD1,TRBV28,TRBJ1-2,CASRGGWGYTF,TGTGCCAGCAGAGGGGGCTGGGGCTACACCTTC
14,NA,NA,TRBV27,TRBJ1-4,CASSSGYTNEKLFF,TGTGCCAGCAGTTCGGGATATACTAATGAAAAACTGTTTTTT
14,NA,NA,TRBV15,TRBJ2-2,CATSRGSSAGELFF,TGTGCCACCAGCAGAGGTAGTAGCGCCGGGGAGCTGTTTTTT
14,NA,TRBD2,TRBV7-8,TRBJ2-7,CASSTTSGVNEQYF,TGTGCCAGCAGTACGACTAGCGGGGTGAACGAGCAGTACTTC
11,NA,NA,TRBV29-1,TRBJ1-1,CSVEEGGVAFF,TGCAGCGTTGAAGAGGGCGGGGTAGCTTTCTTT
11,NA,TRBD1,TRBV20-1,TRBJ2-3,CSAWDRGLQYF,TGCAGTGCTTGGGACAGAGGACTGCAGTATTTT
15,NA,TRBD2,TRBV28,TRBJ2-7,CASSPLAASSYEQYF,TGTGCCAGCAGCCCGCTAGCGGCGAGCTCCTACGAGCAGTACTTC
13,NA,NA,TRBV6-6,TRBJ2-7,CASSQTRYYEQYF,TGTGCCAGCAGTCAGACAAGGTACTACGAGCAGTACTTC
14,NA,TRBD1,TRBV28,TRBJ1-5,CASSPGQGPQPQHF,TGTGCCAGCAGCCCGGGACAGGGCCCTCAGCCCCAGCATTTT
17,NA,NA,TRBV6-1,TRBJ1-5,CASSEAFVLRWNQPQHF,TGTGCCAGCAGTGAAGCGTTCGTCCTTAGATGGAATCAGCCCCAGCATTTT
16,NA,TRBD1,TRBV12-5,TRBJ1-1,CASGLGRGQGEMEAFF,TGTGCTAGTGGTTTGGGAAGGGGACAGGGGGAGATGGAAGCTTTCTTT
15,NA,NA,TRBV7-2,TRBJ2-7,CASSTRTGRGYEQYF,TGTGCCAGCAGCACCAGGACTGGACGAGGGTACGAGCAGTACTTC
16,NA,NA,TRBV28,TRBJ1-5,CASSSQSPVSNQPQHF,TGTGCCAGCAGTTCTCAGTCTCCCGTAAGCAATCAGCCCCAGCATTTT
13,NA,NA,TRBV27,TRBJ2-7,CASSSRQSHEQYF,TGTGCCAGCAGTTCTAGACAGTCTCACGAGCAGTACTTC
16,NA,NA,TRBV4-2,TRBJ2-7,CASSQDLVDTGHEQYF,TGTGCCAGCAGCCAAGATTTAGTGGACACGGGCCACGAGCAGTACTTC
15,NA,NA,TRBV7-9,TRBJ2-2,CASSFWDTNTGELFF,TGTGCCAGCAGCTTCTGGGACACGAACACCGGGGAGCTGTTTTTT
15,NA,TRBD1,TRBV5-6,TRBJ1-2,CASSTGQGRDYGYTF,TGTGCCAGCAGCACCGGACAGGGTCGTGACTATGGCTACACCTTC
18,once,TRBD2,TRBV7-8,TRBJ2-2,CASSDTGVTSGSTGELFF,TGTGCCAGCAGCGACACGGGGGTCACTAGCGGGAGTACCGGGGAGCTGTTTTTT
13,NA,NA,TRBV7-9,TRBJ1-5,CASSPTGDQPQHF,TGTGCCAGCAGCCCCACAGGAGATCAGCCCCAGCATTTT
17,NA,NA,TRBV12-5,TRBJ1-2,CASGLARSTGFNYGYTF,TGTGCTAGTGGTTTGGCCCGGTCGACAGGATTCAACTATGGCTACACCTTC
15,NA,TRBD2,TRBV6-1,TRBJ2-2,CASSGGRAKTGELFF,TGTGCCAGCAGTGGCGGGAGGGCTAAAACCGGGGAGCTGTTTTTT
13,once,NA,TRBV19,TRBJ2-3,CATPRGGTDTQYF,TGTGCCACCCCCCGTGGAGGCACAGATACGCAGTATTTT
13,NA,NA,TRBV19,TRBJ1-5,CASSLGPDQPQHF,TGTGCCAGTAGCCTTGGGCCCGATCAGCCCCAGCATTTT
15,few,NA,TRBV28,TRBJ2-1,CASGPGWAYPNEQFF,TGTGCCAGCGGCCCGGGGTGGGCCTATCCCAATGAGCAGTTCTTC
15,NA,NA,TRBV27,TRBJ2-3,CASTKVEGGSDTQYF,TGTGCCAGCACTAAAGTGGAAGGAGGGTCAGATACGCAGTATTTT
15,NA,TRBD1,TRBV6-4,TRBJ1-2,CASRDRQGVSYGYTF,TGTGCCAGCAGGGATAGACAGGGGGTTAGCTATGGCTACACCTTC
14,NA,NA,TRBV10-2,TRBJ1-1,CATQPRGKNTEAFF,TGCGCCACCCAGCCCCGGGGAAAGAACACTGAAGCTTTCTTT
14,NA,NA,TRBV6-1,TRBJ2-1,CAHSGRDSYNEQFF,TGTGCCCACTCGGGCAGGGACTCCTACAATGAGCAGTTCTTC
16,NA,TRBD1,TRBV5-1,TRBJ1-1,CASSLDIQGAETEAFF,TGCGCCAGCAGCTTGGATATACAGGGGGCCGAAACTGAAGCTTTCTTT
14,few,NA,TRBV25-1,TRBJ2-7,CASSEYGTHYEQYF,TGTGCCAGCAGTGAATATGGGACTCACTACGAGCAGTACTTC
17,NA,NA,TRBV4-3,TRBJ2-3,CASSLSRLALKTDTQYF,TGCGCCAGCAGCCTAAGTAGGCTAGCCCTGAAAACAGATACGCAGTATTTT
13,NA,NA,TRBV6-5,TRBJ1-2,CASSYPGDYGYTF,TGTGCCAGCAGTTATCCAGGGGACTATGGCTACACCTTC
14,NA,NA,TRBV5-4,TRBJ1-3,CASSLYRVGDTIYF,TGTGCCAGCAGCTTGTACAGGGTCGGGGACACCATATATTTT
16,few,TRBD2,TRBV5-6,TRBJ2-1,CASSLLGGGSDNEQFF,TGTGCCAGCAGCTTGCTCGGTGGCGGGAGCGATAATGAGCAGTTCTTC
18,NA,NA,TRBV4-3,TRBJ1-1,CASSQDPQGSKMNTEAFF,TGCGCCAGCAGCCAAGACCCACAGGGATCAAAGATGAACACTGAAGCTTTCTTT
12,NA,NA,TRBV5-5,TRBJ2-7,CASSLETGEQYF,TGTGCCAGCAGCCTGGAGACGGGCGAGCAGTACTTC
13,NA,NA,TRBV29-1,TRBJ1-1,CSPWGQGNTEAFF,TGCAGCCCCTGGGGGCAGGGGAACACTGAAGCTTTCTTT
17,NA,TRBD2,TRBV5-6,TRBJ2-5,CASSRARPAGGGETQYF,TGTGCCAGCAGCCGAGCCCGGCCAGCGGGAGGAGGAGAGACCCAGTACTTC
15,NA,TRBD1,TRBV28,TRBJ2-7,CASRPGTGVLYEQYF,TGTGCCAGCAGACCCGGGACAGGGGTCCTCTACGAGCAGTACTTC
15,NA,TRBD2,TRBV29-1,TRBJ2-1,CSVHTAGGPNNEQFF,TGCAGCGTTCATACGGCGGGAGGGCCAAACAATGAGCAGTTCTTC
13,NA,TRBD1,TRBV27,TRBJ2-1,CASKGTEDNEQFF,TGTGCCAGCAAAGGGACAGAAGACAATGAGCAGTTCTTC
18,few,NA,TRBV15,TRBJ1-5,CATEEGLDGVYSNQPQHF,TGTGCCACCGAGGAGGGCCTTGACGGGGTATATAGCAATCAGCCCCAGCATTTT
14,NA,NA,TRBV19,TRBJ2-7,CASSTLGGRYEQYF,TGTGCCAGTAGTACCCTTGGGGGGAGGTACGAGCAGTACTTC